Listed below are T cell receptor beta chains from one sample, sequenced in a study of T cells in Graves' hyperthyroidism and ophthalmopathy. TCRdb fed the multiplex PCR reads into MiXCR, producing one record per CDR3 protein. Of 370,000 or so distinct CDR3 sequences listed, around 14% are singletons. Input material: blood. Receptors originate from a woman between 18 and 29 years old with Graves' hyperthyroidism that later progressed to Graves' ophthalmopathy. Both conserved end residues are part of each CDR3. Each record gives: CDR3 DNA, CDR3 protein, clone size, D gene, V gene, J gene. A D gene is named only where the DNA matches it firmly. Part of the rows lack a size; the others show once, few, many or a class for expanded clones.

TGTGCCAGCAGCCAAGAATTCGTCAGGAACACCGGGGAGCTGTTTTTT	CASSQEFVRNTGELFF	many	-	TRBV14	TRBJ2-2
TGTGCCAGCAGCCGGACTAGCGGGCGGTTCGGAGATACGCAGTATTTT	CASSRTSGRFGDTQYF	many	TRBD2	TRBV7-9	TRBJ2-3
TGCAGTGCTAGAGACCCCACTGTTGAGCAGTACTTC	CSARDPTVEQYF	few	-	TRBV20-1	TRBJ2-7
TGTGCCAGCAGCCCCGGGACTAGCCGGGCCTACAATGAGCAGTTCTTC	CASSPGTSRAYNEQFF	few	TRBD2	TRBV11-2	TRBJ2-1
TGTGCCAGCAGTTTCTCGGCTAATGAGCAGTTCTTC	CASSFSANEQFF	many	-	TRBV27	TRBJ2-1
TGTGCCAGCAGCGATGGGACACCAGTAGCTAACTATGGCTACACCTTC	CASSDGTPVANYGYTF	few	-	TRBV5-6	TRBJ1-2
TGTGCCACCAGCACACGGACTAGCGGGAACTACAATGAGCAGTTCTTC	CATSTRTSGNYNEQFF	-	TRBD2	TRBV15	TRBJ2-1
TGTGCCTGGAGTCAGGGGGCATCTGAAGCTTTCTTT	CAWSQGASEAFF	many	TRBD1	TRBV30	TRBJ1-1
TGTGCCAGCAGTTTGCCGGACAGGCACTCTGGGGCCAACGTCCTGACTTTC	CASSLPDRHSGANVLTF	many	TRBD1	TRBV28	TRBJ2-6
TGTGCCAGCAGCCCCTCGGGGCCGAAGTCCCAGTACTTC	CASSPSGPKSQYF	-	-	TRBV7-9	TRBJ2-5
TGTGCCAGCAGCCCCAGCGGGAGGACTGCAGATACGCAGTATTTT	CASSPSGRTADTQYF	few	TRBD2	TRBV9	TRBJ2-3
TGTGCCAGCAGCTCAAACACCGGGACCGGTAAAAACATTCAGTACTTC	CASSSNTGTGKNIQYF	many	-	TRBV11-3	TRBJ2-4
TGTGCCAGCAGGGGGGGGGTGGGGGATAATGAGCAGTTCTTC	CASRGGVGDNEQFF	few	TRBD2	TRBV6-1	TRBJ2-1
TGTGCCAGCAGCTTAGTCACCGCCATCTCTGGGGCCAACGTCCTGACTTTC	CASSLVTAISGANVLTF	many	-	TRBV11-2	TRBJ2-6
TGTGCCAGCAGTTACAGGGATGACAGCTACTACGAGCAGTACTTC	CASSYRDDSYYEQYF	many	-	TRBV6-2/TRBV6-3	TRBJ2-7
TGTGCCATCCAGGGGACCGGTCAAGGGGAGCTGTTTTTT	CAIQGTGQGELFF	few	-	TRBV28	TRBJ2-2
TGCAGTGCAGACGGGACTAGCGGGAGCTCCTACAATGAGCAGTTCTTC	CSADGTSGSSYNEQFF	once	TRBD2	TRBV20-1	TRBJ2-1
TGTGCCAGCAGTTTGCGGGCTCGAGGAGACGAGCAGTACTTC	CASSLRARGDEQYF	many	-	TRBV12-3/TRBV12-4	TRBJ2-7
TGTGCCAGCAGCCAAGAACAGGGTAGGACTGAAGCTTTCTTT	CASSQEQGRTEAFF	many	-	TRBV3-1	TRBJ1-1
TGCAGTGCCAGCCAGCGAGCGGGAGTGGGGTACAATGAGCAGTTCTTC	CSASQRAGVGYNEQFF	-	TRBD2	TRBV20-1	TRBJ2-1